These 12 T cell receptor beta chains were sequenced from one sample in a study of shared clonotypes between healthy human individuals. Clones were read by immunoSEQ multiplex PCR, and TCRdb kept only the in-frame ones, dropping some. The sample yields fewer than 2.5 million clones, 90% to 95% seen once. The sequencing input was naive CD4+ T cells from PBMCs. This sample's subset: CD45RA+ positively selected. These receptors were collected from a man aged 18 to 29 in good health. Some clones in this sample may be carry-over from other donors' samples.

Notes on this clone: Other nucleotide sequences from this sample produce the same CDR3. The chain links TRBV7-3 to TRBJ2-1; D not resolved. The CDR3 has 13 amino acids. Between the trimmed V and J ends, which lost 3 bases and 4 bases, there was a span of 7 bases. Germline lookup yields CDR1 SGHTA and CDR2 FQGTGA. Written as DNA, the CDR3 is TGTGCCAGCAGCTTGGGTCGGTACAATGAGCAGTTCTTC. It codes for CASSLGRYNEQFF. The complete variable domain, with remaining parts taken from reference TRBV7-3 and TRBJ2-1, reads GAGVSQTPSNKVTEKGKYVELRCDPISGHTALYWYRQSLGQGPEFLIYFQGTGAADDSGLPNDRFFAVRPEGSVSTLKIQRTERGDSAVYLCASSLGRYNEQFFGPGTRLTVL.

The rearrangement uses TRBV6-1 and TRBJ1-2; D remains unclear. Trimming cost V 6 bases and J 4 bases, with 6 bases left between them. Germline V gene lookup returns CDR1 MNHNS and CDR2 SASEGT. CDR3 length: 11 amino acids. The CDR3 reads CASSDPYGYTF. CDR3 nucleotides: TGTGCCAGCAGCGATCCCTATGGCTACACCTTC.

The chain has TRBV28 and TRBJ2-7; D may be TRBD1 or TRBD2 (7 bases each). V lost 1 base to trimming and J lost 6 bases, with 16 bases between them. CDR1 is MDHEN and CDR2 is SYDVKM in the germline V gene. The CDR3 runs 15 residues. In DNA form, the CDR3 reads TGTGCCAGCAGTTTATCAGGGGGGAGGGCCTCCGAGCAGTACTTC. This translates into CASSLSGGRASEQYF.

With respect to this clone: Other DNA sequences in the sample encode the same CDR3. The chain has TRBV28 and TRBJ2-1; D unclear. Trimming removed 2 bases from V and 3 bases from J, with 8 bases in between. The length of the CDR3 is 14 residues. Germline V CDR1 and CDR2: MDHEN, SYDVKM. CDR3 nucleotides: TGTGCCAGCAGTTTAATGGGCGGCTACAATGAGCAGTTCTTC. This codes for CASSLMGGYNEQFF.

On this clone: Other nucleotide sequences in the sample specify the same CDR3. The genes are TRBV7-2 and TRBJ1-4; D unresolved. V dropped 1 base and J dropped 7 bases, with 13 bases sitting between them. Germline assignment: CDR1 SGHTA and CDR2 FQGNSA. This CDR3 spans 15 amino acids. CDR3 DNA sequence: TGTGCCAGCAGCTTAGGGGCAGGCCGGGGTGAAAAACTGTTTTTT. It is translated as CASSLGAGRGEKLFF.

In the case of this clone: The same CDR3 arises from other DNA sequences in this sample as well. The chain recombines TRBV28 with TRBJ1-2; D not certain. CDR3 size: 13 residues. Germline assignment: CDR1 MDHEN and CDR2 SYDVKM. V lost 3 bases and J lost 5, with 10 bases in between. CDR3 sequence (DNA): TGTGCCAGCAGTTTTCGGGCGGGGTATGGCTACACCTTC. Translating gives CASSFRAGYGYTF.

The chain employs TRBV28 and TRBJ2-7; 10 nucleotides align to TRBD1. V dropped 6 bases and J dropped 3; count of bases not matched to a gene: 8. CDR3 length: 15 residues. From germline, CDR1 is MDHEN and CDR2 SYDVKM. The CDR3 protein is CASSLDRGGFYEQYF. The CDR3 nucleotides read TGTGCCAGCAGCCTGGACAGGGGGGGCTTCTACGAGCAGTACTTC.

The V gene is TRBV6-5, the J gene TRBJ2-7; the match to TRBD1 covers 9 bases. V gave up 6 bases and J gave up 4 bases; unmatched junction bases: 7. This CDR3 contains 14 residues. CDR1 and CDR2 from the germline V gene are MNHEY and SVGAGI. For the CDR3, the DNA is TGTGCCAGCAGAAAACAGGGGGCGGGGTACGAGCAGTACTTC. Its translation is CASRKQGAGYEQYF.

The chain is built from TRBV5-1 and TRBJ2-2; D is ambiguous. Germline V gene lookup returns CDR1 SGHRS and CDR2 YFSETQ. This CDR3 has 14 amino acids. The V end was cut by 2 bases, the J end by 3 bases, with 8 bases between. The CDR3 bases are TGCGCCAGCAGCTTCGAGCTCTACACCGGGGAGCTGTTTTTT. Amino acids: CASSFELYTGELFF. The whole variable domain, filled in from reference TRBV5-1 and TRBJ2-2, reads KAGVTQTPRYLIKTRGQQVTLSCSPISGHRSVSWYQQTPGQGLQFLFEYFSETQRNKGNFPGRFSGRQFSNSRSEMNVSTLELGDSALYLCASSFELYTGELFFGEGSRLTVL.

The chain combines TRBV19 with TRBJ2-7; 10 nucleotides line up with TRBD2. The V segment lost 7 bases and the J segment 4 bases; nucleotides outside the gene matches: 10. The CDR3 covers 15 residues. CDR1 and CDR2 from the germline V gene are LNHDA and SQIVND (reference sequence). Here the CDR3 reads CASKIVASGSYEQYF. DNA for the CDR3: TGTGCCAGTAAAATAGTGGCTAGCGGGAGTTACGAGCAGTACTTC.

The rearrangement joins TRBV7-6 to TRBJ1-4, with a weak D call TRBD1 (5 bases). This CDR3 has 13 residues. CDR1 and CDR2 (germline): SGHVS, FNYEAQ. V shed 5 bases and J shed 7 bases, with 11 bases lying between them. Written as DNA, the CDR3 is TGTGCCAGCAGCGTCCGGGGCCTTGAAAAACTGTTTTTT. Translation gives CASSVRGLEKLFF.

The chain uses TRBV28 and TRBJ2-2; weak D call: TRBD2 (6 bases). Germline values: CDR1 MDHEN, CDR2 SYDVKM. There are 15 residues in the CDR3. Trimming left V 5 bases short and J 6 bases short, with 16 bases between. The CDR3 sequence is CASSRGTIASGELFF. The CDR3 DNA reads TGTGCCAGCAGTCGGGGGACCATAGCGTCCGGGGAGCTGTTTTTT.